This T cell receptor (beta chain) was obtained from a study of cytomegalovirus exposure and HLA in healthy donors. Study-wide context: It was reported in a later analysis that the approximately 110 validation repertoires used the same platform as the approximately 650 first-cohort repertoires. General study findings and limits: Cytomegalovirus status was reportedly diagnosed by the classifier with high specificity and sensitivity. Three CMV-associated chains were confirmed in vitro to be specific for CMV antigens.

Trimming removed 1 base at V and 4 bases at J, with 13 bases between. Looked up from germline, CDR1 is LNHDA and CDR2 is SQIVND (reference sequence). The CDR3 loop spans 15 amino acids. The donors were part of the validation cohort of around 110 subjects. That cohort was separate from the first cohort, which comprised several hundred subjects. Data came from immunoSEQ multiplex PCR; TCRdb stores just in-frame clones and leaves some out. The sample lists 150,000 to 200,000 clones, 80% to 90% occurring once. This clone was detected once. The antigen is unknown. This receptor was identified in a woman in her twenties or thirties in good health and CMV-seronegative. The chain links TRBV19 to TRBJ1-2; maybe TRBD1 (5 bases). The sample taken for sequencing was PBMCs. DNA of the CDR3: TGTGCCAGTAGTATAGTTCTGGGGACGATCTATGGCTACACCTTC. It translates to CASSIVLGTIYGYTF.